This T cell receptor (beta chain) was sequenced during a study of regulatory T cells in long-lasting Graves disease. Researchers made TCR beta libraries by using iRepertoire HTBI primers and running Arm-PCR on CDR3 regions. TCRdb re-analysed the multiplex PCR reads in MiXCR, keeping a single row per CDR3 protein. Of 350,000 to 500,000 distinct CDR3 sequences listed, 13% to 15% are singletons. Trimming stripped 4 bases from V and 2 bases from J, with 9 bases between. There are 13 residues in the CDR3. CDR1 SNHLY and CDR2 FYNNEI come from the germline V gene. A remark on this clonotype: This may be a read error: a much more frequent sequence differs by one nucleotide.

Noted time point: newly diagnosed GD, antithyroid drugs for less than 3 months. Researchers made the TCR library from RNA that was extracted from PBMCs. With EDTA tubes as the receptacles, approximately 8.2 milliliters of peripheral blood were drawn. A further study also used this sample, focusing on T cells in Graves' hyperthyroidism and ophthalmopathy. As that study records: Uncontrolled infection, other autoimmune disease, pregnancy or lactation barred patients from enrollment.

The chain recombines TRBV2 with TRBJ2-7; maybe TRBD2 (5 bases). The origin of this receptor is a woman between 50 and 59 years old with Graves disease. Specimen: peripheral blood mononuclear cells (PBMCs), collected at new diagnosis, from a patient treated with antithyroid drugs. CDR3 residues: CASSVEGTYEQYF. The CDR3 DNA reads TGTGCCAGCAGTGTTGAGGGTACCTACGAGCAGTACTTC.